The source of this T cell receptor (beta chain) is a study of shared T cell receptors in the human thymus. Sequenced by immunoSEQ multiplex PCR; TCRdb stores in-frame clones only, minus some. The repertoire holds roughly 550,000 clones, more than 75% seen once, with 0.01% to 0.015% in the top ten. This sample was also put to use in a study of human thymus T cells.

Sequenced material: thymocytes. This receptor was taken from a boy under two years old with a congenital heart defect.

Written as DNA, the CDR3 is TGTGCCAGCAGCTTAGCGCGGGGGGCGGACCGATACTATGGCTACACCTTC. Translated: CASSLARGADRYYGYTF. The chain carries TRBV7-9 and TRBJ1-2; weak D call: TRBD1 (6 bases). V lost 0 bases to trimming and J lost 3 bases, with 17 bases between them. Germline lookup yields CDR1 SEHNR and CDR2 FQNEAQ (reference sequence). The CDR3 is 17 amino acids.